The present TCR beta chain was sequenced within a study of CD8 T cells in ankylosing spondylitis. Study-wide points: Researchers report that disease-linked clones proved CD8+ and relatively rare in peripheral blood. A TCR beta motif made of 7 to 9 highly homologous variants seemed typical of ankylosing spondylitis blood. Earlier authors reported some of these motif variants in reactive arthritis synovial fluid and blood.

As to this clonotype: Its antigen is not known.

The CDR3 is 13 residues long. In germline, CDR1 is DFQATT, CDR2 SNEGSKA (reference sequence). V was clipped by 5 bases and J by 5 bases, with 15 bases between them. Using quantitative 5'-RACE with molecular barcodes, the authors made TCR beta libraries. TCRdb re-called the 5' RACE reads with MiXCR, one entry per CDR3 protein. The sample includes more than 400,000 distinct CDR3 sequences, over 4% seen only once; the top ten take roughly 3.3%. The chain joins TRBV20-1 to TRBJ2-5, with a weak D call TRBD2 (6 bases). The specimen sequenced was blood, either unsorted or a sorted T cell fraction (not recorded which). The TCR sequence derives from a male donor with ankylosing spondylitis. CDR3 bases: TGCAGTGCTCCCGGGTCAGGGAGGGAGACCCAGTACTTC. Protein: CSAPGSGRETQYF.